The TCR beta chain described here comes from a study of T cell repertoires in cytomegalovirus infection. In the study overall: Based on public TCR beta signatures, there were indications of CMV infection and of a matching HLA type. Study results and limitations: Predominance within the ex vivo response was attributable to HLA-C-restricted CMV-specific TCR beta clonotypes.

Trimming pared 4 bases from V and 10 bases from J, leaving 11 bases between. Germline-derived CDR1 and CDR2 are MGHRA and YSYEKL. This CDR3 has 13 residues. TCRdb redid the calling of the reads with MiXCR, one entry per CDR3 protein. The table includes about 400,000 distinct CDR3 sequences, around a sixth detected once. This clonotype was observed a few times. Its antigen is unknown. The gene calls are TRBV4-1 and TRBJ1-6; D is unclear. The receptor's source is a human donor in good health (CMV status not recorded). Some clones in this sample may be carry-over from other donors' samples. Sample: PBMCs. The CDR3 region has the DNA TGCGCCAGCAGCCGGACTGCTGGGTCACCCCTCCACTTT. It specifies CASSRTAGSPLHF.